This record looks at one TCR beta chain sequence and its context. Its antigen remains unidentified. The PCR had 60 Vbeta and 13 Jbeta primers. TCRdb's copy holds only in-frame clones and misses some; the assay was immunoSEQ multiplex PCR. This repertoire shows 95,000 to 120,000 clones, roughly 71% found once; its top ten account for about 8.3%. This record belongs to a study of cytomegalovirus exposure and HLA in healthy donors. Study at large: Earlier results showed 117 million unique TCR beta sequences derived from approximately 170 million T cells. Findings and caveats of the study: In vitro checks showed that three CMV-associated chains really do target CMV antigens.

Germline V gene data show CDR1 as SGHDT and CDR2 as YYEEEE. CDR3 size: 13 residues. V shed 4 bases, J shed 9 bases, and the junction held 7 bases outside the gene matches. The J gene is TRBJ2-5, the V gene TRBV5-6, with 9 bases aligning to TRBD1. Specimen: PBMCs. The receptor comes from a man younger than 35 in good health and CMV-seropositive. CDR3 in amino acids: CASSKDRGWAQYF. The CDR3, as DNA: TGTGCCAGCAGCAAGGACAGGGGCTGGGCCCAGTACTTC.